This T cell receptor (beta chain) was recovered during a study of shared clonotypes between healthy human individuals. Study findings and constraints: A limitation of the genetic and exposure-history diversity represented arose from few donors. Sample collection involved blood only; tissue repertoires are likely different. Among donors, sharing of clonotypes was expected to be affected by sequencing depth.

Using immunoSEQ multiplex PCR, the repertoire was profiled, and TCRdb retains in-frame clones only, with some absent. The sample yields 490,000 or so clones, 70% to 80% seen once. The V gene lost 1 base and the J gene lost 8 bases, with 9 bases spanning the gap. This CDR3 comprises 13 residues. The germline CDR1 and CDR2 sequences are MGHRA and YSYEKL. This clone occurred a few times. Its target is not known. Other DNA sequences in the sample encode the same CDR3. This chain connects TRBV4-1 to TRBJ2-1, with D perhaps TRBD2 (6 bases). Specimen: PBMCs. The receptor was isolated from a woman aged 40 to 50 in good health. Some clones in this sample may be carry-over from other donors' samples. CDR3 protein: CASSQAGGDEQFF. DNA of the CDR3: TGCGCCAGCAGCCAAGCAGGAGGGGATGAGCAGTTCTTC.